The TCR beta chain described here comes from a study of human T cells and chemical hapten exposure. Study context: Small discrepancies in pooled library volume mainly accounted for the varying TCR yields per sample.

Study results and limitations: The number of TCRs over 1 in 1000 frequency stayed unchanged after DPC.

This clonotype was counted at least ten times. No antigen is known for it. CDR1 and CDR2 (germline): DFQATT, SNEGSKA (reference sequence). The CDR3 length is 16 residues. Deletions cut 5 bases from V and 2 bases from J, with 21 bases between. Individual cDNA molecules in this library carried unique molecular identifiers. Original processing methods: Per-sample TCR counts ranged from 23,224 to 690,600, median 95,638. TCRdb fed the 5' RACE reads into MiXCR, producing one record per CDR3 protein. The V and J calls here are based on TCRdb, not the publication. Of approximately 110,000 distinct CDR3 sequences listed, 15% to 20% are singletons. Someone pulled total RNA out of unfractionated whole blood.

The origin of this receptor is a human donor in good health. V usage is TRBV20-1 and J usage is TRBJ1-1; TRBD1 might be the D (5 bases). CDR3 nucleotides: TGCAGTGCTCCCCTTTCGGGGGTTCAAGGCAACACTGAAGCTTTCTTT. Its translation: CSAPLSGVQGNTEAFF.